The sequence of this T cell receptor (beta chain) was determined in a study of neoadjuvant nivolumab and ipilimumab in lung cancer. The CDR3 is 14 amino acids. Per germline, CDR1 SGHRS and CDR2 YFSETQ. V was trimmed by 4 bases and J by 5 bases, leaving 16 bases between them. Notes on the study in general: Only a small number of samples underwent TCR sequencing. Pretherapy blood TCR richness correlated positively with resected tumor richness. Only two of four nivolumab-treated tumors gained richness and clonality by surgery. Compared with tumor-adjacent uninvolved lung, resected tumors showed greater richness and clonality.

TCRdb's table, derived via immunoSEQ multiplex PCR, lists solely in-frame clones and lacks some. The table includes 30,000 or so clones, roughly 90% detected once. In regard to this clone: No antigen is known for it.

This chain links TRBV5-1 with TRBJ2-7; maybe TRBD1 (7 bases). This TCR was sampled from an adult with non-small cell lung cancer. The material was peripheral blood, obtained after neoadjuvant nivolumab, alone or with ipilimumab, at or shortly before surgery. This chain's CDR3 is CASSLRQGGDEQYF. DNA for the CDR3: TGCGCCAGCAGCCTACGACAGGGAGGAGACGAGCAGTACTTC.